Listed here is a single TCR beta chain. The record originates from a study of blood T cell repertoires in COVID-19. Study-level information: COVID-19 samples, acute and convalescent, were from the United States, Italy and Spain. In each case, the material was cDNA or gDNA derived from T cells, B-cell-depleted T cells, or PBMCs.

CDR1 and CDR2 (germline): MNHEY, SVGAGI. CDR3 length: 15 amino acids. The V and J ends lost 6 bases and 4 bases respectively, with 19 bases between them. Methods used by the authors: Researchers report that nucleated cell counts were estimated from reference gene primer amplification. Sequenced by immunoSEQ multiplex PCR; TCRdb stores in-frame clones only, minus some. That table furnishes V, J and clone size, whereas the DNA furnished D and trimming. The top ten hold 25% of the sample, which has 100,000 to 150,000 clones, about 80% seen once. Sequencing used peripheral blood. The receptor comes from a human donor in a cohort sampled during active COVID-19. The chain uses TRBV6-5 and TRBJ2-7; possible D gene TRBD2, 5 bases. The CDR3 bases are TGTGCCAGCAGCCGAGGGTCGTGGAGCATATACGAGCAGTACTTC. It codes for CASSRGSWSIYEQYF.